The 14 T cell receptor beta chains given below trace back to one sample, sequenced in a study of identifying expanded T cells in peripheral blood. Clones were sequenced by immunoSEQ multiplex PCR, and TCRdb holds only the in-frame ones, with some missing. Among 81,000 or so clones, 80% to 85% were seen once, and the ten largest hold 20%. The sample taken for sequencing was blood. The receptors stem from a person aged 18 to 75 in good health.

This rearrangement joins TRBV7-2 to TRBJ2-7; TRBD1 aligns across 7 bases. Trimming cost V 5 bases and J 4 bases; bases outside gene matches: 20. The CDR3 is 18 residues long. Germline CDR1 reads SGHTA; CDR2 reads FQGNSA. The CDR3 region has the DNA TGTGCCAGCAGCCTGATTACAGGGGTGTTGGCCCAGAAGTACGAGCAGTACTTC. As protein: CASSLITGVLAQKYEQYF.

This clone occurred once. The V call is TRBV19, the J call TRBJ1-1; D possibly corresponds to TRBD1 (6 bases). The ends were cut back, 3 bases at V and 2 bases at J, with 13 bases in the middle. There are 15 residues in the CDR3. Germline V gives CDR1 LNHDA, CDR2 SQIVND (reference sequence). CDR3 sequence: CASSMDRGINTEAFF. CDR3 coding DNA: TGTGCCAGTAGTATGGACAGAGGGATCAACACTGAAGCTTTCTTT.

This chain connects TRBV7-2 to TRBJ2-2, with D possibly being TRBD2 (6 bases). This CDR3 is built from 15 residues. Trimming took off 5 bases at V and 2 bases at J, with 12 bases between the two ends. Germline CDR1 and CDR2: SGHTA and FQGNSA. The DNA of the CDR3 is TGTGCCAGCAGCCCTGTAGCGGTCAACACCGGGGAGCTGTTTTTT. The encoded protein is CASSPVAVNTGELFF.

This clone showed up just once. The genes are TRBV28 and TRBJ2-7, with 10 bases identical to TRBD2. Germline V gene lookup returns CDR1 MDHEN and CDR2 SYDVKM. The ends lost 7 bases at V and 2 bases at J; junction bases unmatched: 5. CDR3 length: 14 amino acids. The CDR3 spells CASNPSGGTYEQYF. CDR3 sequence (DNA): TGTGCCAGCAACCCTAGCGGGGGAACCTACGAGCAGTACTTC.

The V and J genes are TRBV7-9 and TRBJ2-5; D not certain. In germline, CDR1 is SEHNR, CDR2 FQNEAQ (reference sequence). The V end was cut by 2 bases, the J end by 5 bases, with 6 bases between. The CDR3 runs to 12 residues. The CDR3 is CASSLIGETQYF. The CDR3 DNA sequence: TGTGCCAGCAGCTTAATCGGCGAGACCCAGTACTTC.

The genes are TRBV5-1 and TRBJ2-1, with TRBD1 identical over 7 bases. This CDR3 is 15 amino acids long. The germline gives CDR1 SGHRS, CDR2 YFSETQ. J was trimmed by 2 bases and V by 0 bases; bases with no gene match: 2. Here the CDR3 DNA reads TGCGCCAGCAGCTTGGGACAGGGTGCCTACAATGAGCAGTTCTTC. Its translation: CASSLGQGAYNEQFF. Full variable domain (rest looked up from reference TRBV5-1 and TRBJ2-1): KAGVTQTPRYLIKTRGQQVTLSCSPISGHRSVSWYQQTPGQGLQFLFEYFSETQRNKGNFPGRFSGRQFSNSRSEMNVSTLELGDSALYLCASSLGQGAYNEQFFGPGTRLTVL.

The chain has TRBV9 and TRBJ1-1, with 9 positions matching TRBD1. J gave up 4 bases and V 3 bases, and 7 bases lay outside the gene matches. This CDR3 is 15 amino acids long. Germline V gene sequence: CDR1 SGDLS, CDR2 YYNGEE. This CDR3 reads CASSAQGQGTTEAFF. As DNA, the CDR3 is TGTGCCAGCAGCGCCCAGGGACAGGGCACCACTGAAGCTTTCTTT.

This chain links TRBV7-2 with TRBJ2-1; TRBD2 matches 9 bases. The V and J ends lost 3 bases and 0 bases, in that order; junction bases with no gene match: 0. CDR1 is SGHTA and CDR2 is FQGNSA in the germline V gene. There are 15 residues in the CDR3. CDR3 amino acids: CASSFSGSSYNEQFF. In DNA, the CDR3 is TGTGCCAGCAGCTTTAGCGGGAGCTCCTACAATGAGCAGTTCTTC.

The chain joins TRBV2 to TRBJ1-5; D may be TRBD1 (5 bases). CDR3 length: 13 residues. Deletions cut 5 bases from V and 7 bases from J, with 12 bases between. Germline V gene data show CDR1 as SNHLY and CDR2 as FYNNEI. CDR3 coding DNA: TGTGCCAGCAGTCTAGGGACGGAGCAGCCCCAGCATTTT. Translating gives CASSLGTEQPQHF.

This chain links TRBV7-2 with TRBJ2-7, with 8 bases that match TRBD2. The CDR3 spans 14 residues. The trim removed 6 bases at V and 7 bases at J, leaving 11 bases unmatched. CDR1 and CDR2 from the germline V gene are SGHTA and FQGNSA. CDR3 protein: CASREPGRAQEQYF. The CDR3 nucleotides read TGTGCCAGCAGGGAGCCCGGGAGGGCCCAGGAGCAGTACTTC.

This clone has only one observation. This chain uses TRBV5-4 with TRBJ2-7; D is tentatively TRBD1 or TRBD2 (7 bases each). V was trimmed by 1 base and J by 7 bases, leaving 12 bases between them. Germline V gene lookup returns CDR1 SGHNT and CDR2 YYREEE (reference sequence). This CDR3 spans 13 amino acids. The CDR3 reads CASSLQGEGEQYF. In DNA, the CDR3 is TGTGCCAGCAGCTTGCAGGGGGAGGGGGAGCAGTACTTC.

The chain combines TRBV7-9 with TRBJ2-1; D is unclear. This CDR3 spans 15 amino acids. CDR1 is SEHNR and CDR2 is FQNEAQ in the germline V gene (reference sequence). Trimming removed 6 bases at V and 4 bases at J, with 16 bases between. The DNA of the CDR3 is TGTGCCAGCAGTTCCATGGACCCGGCGTACAATGAGCAGTTCTTC. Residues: CASSSMDPAYNEQFF.

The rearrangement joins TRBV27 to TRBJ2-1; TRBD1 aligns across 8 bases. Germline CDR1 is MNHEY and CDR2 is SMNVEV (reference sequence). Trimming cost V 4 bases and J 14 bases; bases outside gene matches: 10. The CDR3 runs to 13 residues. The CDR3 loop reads CASSWADREAEFF. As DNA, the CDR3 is TGTGCCAGCAGTTGGGCGGACAGGGAAGCTGAGTTCTTC.

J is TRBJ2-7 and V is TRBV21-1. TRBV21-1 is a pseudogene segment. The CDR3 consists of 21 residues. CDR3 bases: TGTGCCAGCAGCAAGCCCCTCCAACCCAAATCCCTCATAATCGACTCCTACGAGCAGTACTTC. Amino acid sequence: CASSKPLQPKSLIIDSYEQYF.